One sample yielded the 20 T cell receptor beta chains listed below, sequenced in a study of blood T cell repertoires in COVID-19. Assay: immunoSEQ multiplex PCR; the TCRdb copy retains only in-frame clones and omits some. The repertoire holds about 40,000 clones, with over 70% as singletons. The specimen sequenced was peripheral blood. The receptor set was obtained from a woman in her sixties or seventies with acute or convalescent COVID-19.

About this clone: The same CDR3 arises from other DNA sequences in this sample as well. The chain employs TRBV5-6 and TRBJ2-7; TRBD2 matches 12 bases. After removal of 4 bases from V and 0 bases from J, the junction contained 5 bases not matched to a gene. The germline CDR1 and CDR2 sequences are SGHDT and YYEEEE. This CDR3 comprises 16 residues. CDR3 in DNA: TGTGCCAGCAGCCCTCTAGCGGGGGGGAGCTCCTACGAGCAGTACGTC. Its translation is CASSPLAGGSSYEQYV.

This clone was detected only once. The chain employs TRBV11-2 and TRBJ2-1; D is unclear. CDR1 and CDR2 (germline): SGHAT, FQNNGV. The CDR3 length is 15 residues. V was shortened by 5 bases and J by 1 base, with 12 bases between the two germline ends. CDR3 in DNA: TGTGCCAGCAGCGGAGTAAGAGGTTCCTACAATGAGCAGTTCTTC. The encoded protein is CASSGVRGSYNEQFF.

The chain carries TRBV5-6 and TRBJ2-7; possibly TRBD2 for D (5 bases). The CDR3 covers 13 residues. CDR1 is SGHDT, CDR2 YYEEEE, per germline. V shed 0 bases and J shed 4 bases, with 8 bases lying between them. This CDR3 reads CASSLERRYEQYV. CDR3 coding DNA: TGTGCCAGCAGCTTGGAGCGGAGATACGAGCAGTACGTC.

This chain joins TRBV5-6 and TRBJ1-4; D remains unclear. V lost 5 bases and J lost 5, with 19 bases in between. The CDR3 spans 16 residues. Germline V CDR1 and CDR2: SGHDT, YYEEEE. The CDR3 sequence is CASSFRSRYINEKLFF. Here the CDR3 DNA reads TGTGCCAGCAGTTTCCGGTCCCGGTATATAAATGAAAAACTGTTTTTT. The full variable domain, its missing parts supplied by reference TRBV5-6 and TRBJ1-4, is DAGVTQSPTHLIKTRGQQVTLRCSPKSGHDTVSWYQQALGQGPQFIFQYYEEEERQRGNFPDRFSGHQFPNYSSELNVNALLLGDSALYLCASSFRSRYINEKLFFGSGTQLSVL.

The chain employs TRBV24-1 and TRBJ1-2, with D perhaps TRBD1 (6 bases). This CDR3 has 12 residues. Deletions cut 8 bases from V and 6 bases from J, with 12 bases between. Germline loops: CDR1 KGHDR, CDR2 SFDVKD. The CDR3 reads CATTSGADGYTF. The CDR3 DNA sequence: TGTGCCACCACTTCAGGGGCGGATGGCTACACCTTC.

The DNA for the CDR3 is TGTGCCTGGAGTGGACCAGGCGAGAACAATCAGCCCCAGCATTTT. Translating it yields CAWSGPGENNQPQHF. The rearrangement links TRBV30 to TRBJ1-5; D gene unclear. Germline-derived CDR1 and CDR2 are GTSNPN and SVGIG (reference sequence). The CDR3 extends over 15 amino acids. Trimming took 1 base from V and 3 from J, leaving 13 bases between them.

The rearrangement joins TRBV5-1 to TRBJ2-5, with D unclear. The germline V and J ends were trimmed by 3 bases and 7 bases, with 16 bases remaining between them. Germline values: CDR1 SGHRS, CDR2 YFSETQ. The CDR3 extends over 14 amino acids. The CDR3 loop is CASSSRGEVATQYF. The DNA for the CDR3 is TGCGCCAGCAGCTCTCGAGGAGAGGTGGCGACCCAGTACTTC. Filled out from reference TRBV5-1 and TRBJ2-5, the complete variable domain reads KAGVTQTPRYLIKTRGQQVTLSCSPISGHRSVSWYQQTPGQGLQFLFEYFSETQRNKGNFPGRFSGRQFSNSRSEMNVSTLELGDSALYLCASSSRGEVATQYFGPGTRLLVL.

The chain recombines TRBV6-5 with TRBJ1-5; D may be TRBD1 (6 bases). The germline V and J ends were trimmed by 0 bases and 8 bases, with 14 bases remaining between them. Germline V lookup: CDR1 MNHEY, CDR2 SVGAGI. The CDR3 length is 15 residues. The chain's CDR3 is CASSYSSGVGKPQHF. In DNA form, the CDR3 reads TGTGCCAGCAGTTACTCTTCAGGGGTGGGGAAGCCCCAGCATTTT.

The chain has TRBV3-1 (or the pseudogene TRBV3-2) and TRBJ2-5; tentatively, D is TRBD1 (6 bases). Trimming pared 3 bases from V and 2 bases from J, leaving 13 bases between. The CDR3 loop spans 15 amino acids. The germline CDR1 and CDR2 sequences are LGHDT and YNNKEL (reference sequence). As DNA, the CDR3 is TGTGCCAGCAGCCACCAGGGTAGGGGGCAAGAGACCCAGTACTTC. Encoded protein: CASSHQGRGQETQYF.

CDR3 loop: CASSLDFLAGNSPLHF. The CDR3, as DNA: TGTGCCAGCAGCCTCGACTTTCTAGCGGGTAATTCACCCCTCCACTTT. The chain couples TRBV28 to TRBJ1-6; D unresolved. V dropped 6 bases and J dropped 6 bases, with 18 bases sitting between them. Germline V gene data show CDR1 as MDHEN and CDR2 as SYDVKM. This CDR3 contains 16 residues.

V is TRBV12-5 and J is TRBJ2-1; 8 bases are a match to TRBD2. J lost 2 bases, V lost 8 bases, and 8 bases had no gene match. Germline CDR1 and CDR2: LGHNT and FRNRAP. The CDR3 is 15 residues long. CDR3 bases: TGTGCTAGTAGTCTCGCGGGGGGCGCCTACAATGAGCAGTTCTTC. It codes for CASSLAGGAYNEQFF. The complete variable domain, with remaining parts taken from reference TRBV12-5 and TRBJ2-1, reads DARVTQTPRHKVTEMGQEVTMRCQPILGHNTVFWYRQTMMQGLELLAYFRNRAPLDDSGMPKDRFSAEMPDATLATLKIQPSEPRDSAVYFCASSLAGGAYNEQFFGPGTRLTVL.

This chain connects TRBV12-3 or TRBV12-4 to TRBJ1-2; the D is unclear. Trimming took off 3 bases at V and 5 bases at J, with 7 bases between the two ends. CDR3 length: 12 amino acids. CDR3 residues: CASSFHGYGYTF. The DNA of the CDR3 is TGTGCCAGCAGTTTCCACGGGTATGGCTACACCTTC.

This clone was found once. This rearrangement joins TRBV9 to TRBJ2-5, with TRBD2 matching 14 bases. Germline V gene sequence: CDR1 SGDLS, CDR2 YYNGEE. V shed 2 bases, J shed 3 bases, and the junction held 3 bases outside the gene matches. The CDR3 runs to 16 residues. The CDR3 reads CASSVSGLAGEETQYF. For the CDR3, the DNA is TGTGCCAGCAGCGTTTCGGGACTAGCGGGAGAAGAGACCCAGTACTTC.

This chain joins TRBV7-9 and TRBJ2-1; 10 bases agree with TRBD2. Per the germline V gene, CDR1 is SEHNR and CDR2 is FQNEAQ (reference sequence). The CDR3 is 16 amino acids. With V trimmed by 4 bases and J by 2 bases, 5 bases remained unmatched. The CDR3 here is CASSSLAGGPYNEQFF. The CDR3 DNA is TGTGCCAGCAGCTCATTAGCGGGAGGCCCCTACAATGAGCAGTTCTTC.

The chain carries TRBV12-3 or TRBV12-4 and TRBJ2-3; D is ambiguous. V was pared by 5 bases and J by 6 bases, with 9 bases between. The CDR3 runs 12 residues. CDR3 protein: CASSRDWDTQYF. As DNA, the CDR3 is TGTGCCAGCAGTCGAGACTGGGATACGCAGTATTTT.

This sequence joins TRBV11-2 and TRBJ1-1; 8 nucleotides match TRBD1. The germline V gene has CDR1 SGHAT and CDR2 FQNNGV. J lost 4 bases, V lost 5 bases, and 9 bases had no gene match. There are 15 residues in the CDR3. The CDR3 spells CASSPLWTGITEAFF. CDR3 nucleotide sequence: TGTGCCAGCAGCCCACTTTGGACAGGGATCACTGAAGCTTTCTTT.

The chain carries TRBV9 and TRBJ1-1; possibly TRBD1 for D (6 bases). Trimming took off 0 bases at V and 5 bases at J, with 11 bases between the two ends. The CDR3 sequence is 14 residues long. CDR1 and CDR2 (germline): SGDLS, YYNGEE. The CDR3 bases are TGTGCCAGCAGCGTAGGCAGGGGCAGGACTGAAGCTTTCTTT. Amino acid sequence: CASSVGRGRTEAFF.

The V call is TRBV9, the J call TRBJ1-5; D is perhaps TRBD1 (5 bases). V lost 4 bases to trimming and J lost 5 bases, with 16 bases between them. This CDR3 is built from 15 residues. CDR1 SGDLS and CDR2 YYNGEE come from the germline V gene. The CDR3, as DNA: TGTGCCAGCAGCCCCGGCGGGGGGAAGGATCAGCCCCAGCATTTT. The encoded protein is CASSPGGGKDQPQHF.

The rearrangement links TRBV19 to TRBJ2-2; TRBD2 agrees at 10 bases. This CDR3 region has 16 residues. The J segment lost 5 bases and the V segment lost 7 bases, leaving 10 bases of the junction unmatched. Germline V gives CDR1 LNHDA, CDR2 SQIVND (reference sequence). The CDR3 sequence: CASNGLAGVWTGELFF. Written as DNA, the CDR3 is TGTGCCAGTAATGGGCTAGCGGGAGTCTGGACCGGGGAGCTGTTTTTT.

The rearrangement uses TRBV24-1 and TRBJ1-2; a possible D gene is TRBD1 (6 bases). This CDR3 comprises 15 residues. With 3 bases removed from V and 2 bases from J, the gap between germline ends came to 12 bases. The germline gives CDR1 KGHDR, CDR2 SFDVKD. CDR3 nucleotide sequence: TGTGCCACCAGTGATCCTCTGGACAGCAACTATGGCTACACCTTC. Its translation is CATSDPLDSNYGYTF.